Listed here are 29 T cell receptor beta chains from one sample, sequenced in a study of CD8 T cells in ankylosing spondylitis. Using its own MiXCR run on the 5' RACE reads, TCRdb lists one record per CDR3 protein. The table records 150,000 to 200,000 distinct CDR3 sequences, 11% of them present only once. The material sequenced was blood, either unsorted or a sorted T cell fraction (not recorded which). Receptors originate from a male donor with ankylosing spondylitis or in good health (not recorded which).

The J gene is TRBJ1-4, the V gene TRBV5-1; 9 nucleotides align to TRBD1. Trimming cost V 2 bases and J 8 bases; bases outside gene matches: 7. The length of the CDR3 is 15 residues. Per germline, CDR1 SGHRS and CDR2 YFSETQ. The CDR3 loop reads CASSLPGQGGEKLFF. The CDR3 DNA reads as TGCGCCAGCAGCTTACCGGGACAGGGAGGGGAAAAACTGTTTTTT.

Comments on this clonotype: This may be a read error: a much more frequent sequence differs by one nucleotide. CDR3 sequence (DNA): TGTGCCTGTAGTGTCCGGGACTCGGCGGAATTT. It encodes CACSVRDSAEF. The rearrangement links TRBV30 to TRBJ2-3, with D maybe TRBD2 (6 bases). In germline, CDR1 is GTSNPN, CDR2 SVGIG (reference sequence). The CDR3 totals 11 residues.

The V and J genes are TRBV10-2 and TRBJ2-1; D uncertain. The V gene lost 8 bases and the J gene lost 5 bases, with 13 bases spanning the gap. The CDR3 loop spans 13 amino acids. Germline loops: CDR1 WSHSY, CDR2 SAAADI. CDR3 region: CASAVPSNNEQFF. CDR3 nucleotide sequence: TGCGCCAGCGCTGTCCCATCTAACAATGAGCAGTTCTTC.

The gene calls are TRBV20-1 and TRBJ2-1; unclear D gene. CDR3 length: 15 amino acids. Trimming removed 0 bases at V and 0 bases at J, with 9 bases between. Germline CDR1 and CDR2: DFQATT and SNEGSKA (reference sequence). The CDR3 DNA reads TGCAGTGCTAGAGATCCCCTCCCCTCCTACAATGAGCAGTTCTTC. This translates into CSARDPLPSYNEQFF.

This clonotype was detected only a few times. A much larger clone lies one base from this, so it may be a read error. The rearrangement uses TRBV6-6 and TRBJ2-4, with 7 nucleotides matching TRBD2. Germline CDR1 reads MNHNY; CDR2 reads SVGAGI (reference sequence). The CDR3 has 11 residues. V lost 8 bases, J lost 5 bases, and 0 bases stayed unmatched. In DNA form, the CDR3 reads TGTGCCAGCGGGAGGGAAAACATTCAGTACTTC. Its protein product is CASGRENIQYF.

This clonotype came up many times. The genes are TRBV18 and TRBJ2-1, with D tentatively TRBD1 (5 bases). This CDR3 comprises 17 residues. CDR1 and CDR2 from the germline V gene are KGHSH and LQKENI. V lost 1 base and J lost 0, with 13 bases in between. CDR3 amino acids: CASSPQRQFDSYNEQFF. The CDR3 coding sequence is TGTGCCAGCTCACCACAGCGACAGTTCGACTCCTACAATGAGCAGTTCTTC.

This clonotype was observed many times. This chain uses TRBV3-1 with TRBJ1-1, with 7 bases matching TRBD1. The germline gives CDR1 LGHDT, CDR2 YNNKEL (reference sequence). The CDR3 is 16 amino acids. The V and J ends lost 1 base and 5 bases, in that order; junction bases with no gene match: 10. The CDR3 spells CASSQAQGKAGTEAFF. The CDR3 nucleotides are TGTGCCAGCAGCCAAGCACAGGGGAAGGCTGGGACTGAAGCTTTCTTT.

This clonotype was found many times. The chain joins TRBV20-1 to TRBJ1-1; D gene unclear. Germline V lookup: CDR1 DFQATT, CDR2 SNEGSKA (reference sequence). The CDR3 covers 12 residues. The V and J ends lost 1 base and 5 bases respectively, with 8 bases between them. The CDR3 DNA sequence: TGCAGTGCTAGAGGTCCGGGGACTGAAGCTTTCTTT. Translated, it gives CSARGPGTEAFF.

The V and J genes are TRBV20-1 and TRBJ1-5; D is undetermined. Germline CDR1 and CDR2: DFQATT and SNEGSKA (reference sequence). V lost 2 bases to trimming and J lost 0 bases, with 11 bases between them. The CDR3 consists of 15 residues. CDR3 nucleotides: TGCAGTGCTAGATTCGGACTCAATAGCAATCAGCCCCAGCATTTT. Translating gives CSARFGLNSNQPQHF.

This clonotype occurred a few times. The chain is built from TRBV7-6 and TRBJ2-1; either TRBD1 or TRBD2 may supply D (5 bases each). Germline values: CDR1 SGHVS, CDR2 FNYEAQ. V dropped 1 base and J dropped 9 bases, with 10 bases sitting between them. CDR3 length: 13 amino acids. The DNA for the CDR3 is TGTGCCAGCAGCTTAGGGGGGTATAGTGAGCAGTTCTTC. It yields the protein CASSLGGYSEQFF.

This clonotype was seen many times. The chain joins TRBV12-3 or TRBV12-4 to TRBJ1-3; D not certain. Trimming left V 8 bases short and J 3 bases short, with 14 bases between. The CDR3 covers 14 residues. In nucleotides, the CDR3 is TGTGCCAGCGGGTTAGAGGGCCGTGGAAACACCATATATTTT. This sequence encodes CASGLEGRGNTIYF.

This clonotype was observed many times. The chain carries TRBV27 and TRBJ1-6; 9 positions match TRBD1. Germline V gene sequence: CDR1 MNHEY, CDR2 SMNVEV (reference sequence). The CDR3 is made up of 14 amino acids. With V trimmed by 1 base and J by 8 bases, 0 bases remained unmatched. CDR3 sequence reads: CASSLWTGDSPLHF. The CDR3 DNA reads TGTGCCAGCAGTTTATGGACAGGGGATTCACCCCTCCACTTT.

This clonotype came up a few times. V and J are TRBV12-3 or TRBV12-4 and TRBJ1-2, with D possibly matching TRBD1 (5 bases). CDR3 length: 13 residues. V lost 6 bases and J 4 bases, leaving 12 bases between the germline ends. The CDR3 loop reads CASSETAIYGYTF. The DNA of the CDR3 is TGTGCCAGCAGCGAGACAGCAATCTATGGCTACACCTTC.

The V call is TRBV19, the J call TRBJ2-2; no firm D call. The V gene lost 0 bases and the J gene lost 2 bases, with 10 bases spanning the gap. Germline V lookup: CDR1 LNHDA, CDR2 SQIVND (reference sequence). This CDR3 spans 16 amino acids. Here the CDR3 DNA reads TGTGCCAGTAGTATAGAGGTGGCTAGAAACACCGGGGAGCTGTTTTTT. Protein: CASSIEVARNTGELFF.

At least ten counts were recorded for this clonotype. This sequence joins TRBV24-1 and TRBJ2-5, with 14 nucleotides matching TRBD2. V lost 4 bases, J lost 2 bases, and 8 bases stayed unmatched. The length of the CDR3 is 18 residues. The V gene's germline CDR1 is KGHDR and CDR2 SFDVKD. CDR3 loop: CATSDPGTSGGLQETQYF. CDR3 DNA sequence: TGTGCCACCAGTGACCCCGGGACTAGCGGGGGCCTTCAAGAGACCCAGTACTTC.

The chain uses TRBV11-2 and TRBJ2-7; TRBD2 agrees at 7 bases. The ends lost 2 bases at V and 4 bases at J; junction bases unmatched: 8. The CDR3 is 15 residues long. Germline values: CDR1 SGHAT, CDR2 FQNNGV. The DNA of the CDR3 is TGTGCCAGCAGCTTAAGAAGCGGGGCGATTTACGAGCAGTACTTC. Its protein product is CASSLRSGAIYEQYF.

At least ten counts were recorded for this clonotype. The chain couples TRBV20-1 to TRBJ1-2; 7 positions agree with TRBD1. CDR3 length: 17 residues. CDR1 and CDR2 (germline): DFQATT, SNEGSKA (reference sequence). With 2 bases clipped from V and 4 bases from J, the junction kept 16 bases outside the gene matches. The CDR3 here is CSARWDRPGTAIYGYTF. The CDR3, as DNA: TGCAGTGCTAGATGGGATAGGCCTGGGACAGCGATCTATGGCTACACCTTC.

CDR3 region: CASSQANREAFF. CDR3 coding DNA: TGTGCCAGCAGCCAAGCAAACCGTGAAGCTTTCTTT. The V call is TRBV3-1, the J call TRBJ1-1; D uncertain. V was trimmed by 1 base and J by 7 bases, leaving 7 bases between them. This CDR3 is built from 12 residues. Germline CDR1 reads LGHDT; CDR2 reads YNNKEL (reference sequence).

This clonotype was recorded a few times. J is TRBJ2-3 and V is TRBV27; 9 nucleotides agree with TRBD2. The V gene end was trimmed by 6 bases and the J gene end by 3 bases; junction bases not matched to a gene: 4. The CDR3 is 14 residues long. Germline V gene sequence: CDR1 MNHEY, CDR2 SMNVEV (reference sequence). The CDR3 bases are TGTGCCAGCAGAACTAGCGGGTTTACAGATACGCAGTATTTT. As protein: CASRTSGFTDTQYF.

This clonotype was counted only a few times. The J gene is TRBJ2-7, the V gene TRBV20-1; D unclear. The CDR3 contains 9 residues. Germline V gene lookup returns CDR1 DFQATT and CDR2 SNEGSKA (reference sequence). The CDR3 spells CSVLGEQYF. The DNA of the CDR3 is TGCAGCGTTCTAGGCGAGCAGTACTTC.

This clonotype was recorded many times. The chain is built from TRBV28 and TRBJ2-7, with D possibly TRBD2 on 6 matching bases. Germline V gene lookup returns CDR1 MDHEN and CDR2 SYDVKM. With 4 bases removed from V and 2 bases from J, the gap between germline ends came to 15 bases. CDR3 size: 15 residues. CDR3 in amino acids: CASSSSGGVAYEQYF. Written as DNA, the CDR3 is TGTGCCAGCAGTTCCTCAGGCGGGGTTGCCTACGAGCAGTACTTC.

The table lists this clonotype with many counts. The chain carries TRBV7-9 and TRBJ2-3; tentatively, D is TRBD1 or TRBD2 (6 bases each). The CDR3 totals 16 residues. Germline loops: CDR1 SEHNR, CDR2 FQNEAQ (reference sequence). Between the trimmed V and J ends, which lost 5 bases and 6 bases, there was a span of 21 bases. CDR3 DNA: TGTGCCAGCAGCCCCCCACCGAGACTAGGGGGGGATACGCAGTATTTT. Protein product: CASSPPPRLGGDTQYF. The full variable domain, in which reference TRBV7-9 and TRBJ2-3 provide the parts outside the CDR3, is DTGVSQNPRHKITKRGQNVTFRCDPISEHNRLYWYRQTLGQGPEFLTYFQNEAQLEKSRLLSDRFSAERPKGSFSTLEIQRTEQGDSAMYLCASSPPPRLGGDTQYFGPGTRLTVL.

This clonotype was counted at least ten times. This chain joins TRBV5-1 and TRBJ2-2; the match to TRBD2 covers 7 bases. Germline CDR1 and CDR2: SGHRS and YFSETQ. The V gene end was trimmed by 0 bases and the J gene end by 7 bases; junction bases not matched to a gene: 9. CDR3 size: 16 residues. CDR3 nucleotides: TGCGCCAGCAGCTTGGCCTCGGGCCTAGCGGACGGGGAGCTGTTTTTT. Translated, it gives CASSLASGLADGELFF.

This clonotype was counted only a few times. The chain links TRBV6-2 or TRBV6-3 to TRBJ2-2, with TRBD1 matching 9 bases. CDR1 and CDR2 from the germline V gene are MNHEY and SVGEGT. The CDR3 contains 18 residues. Losses at the gene ends were 2 bases for V and 4 bases for J; bases not matched to a gene: 11. This chain's CDR3 is CASSYLAGTGHATGELFF. The CDR3 DNA reads as TGTGCCAGCAGTTACCTGGCCGGGACAGGGCATGCCACCGGGGAGCTGTTTTTT.

At least ten counts were recorded for this clonotype. The chain combines TRBV12-3 or TRBV12-4 with TRBJ2-5; TRBD1 matches 9 bases. The CDR3 sequence is 14 residues long. Trimming cost V 5 bases and J 4 bases; bases outside gene matches: 5. CDR3 nucleotides: TGTGCCAGCAGTCTTACAGGGGGCGGAGAGACCCAGTACTTC. Translated, it gives CASSLTGGGETQYF.

About this clonotype itself: This sequence may be a read error, since a much larger clone differs from it by one base. The rearrangement joins TRBV3-1 to TRBJ1-3, with D unresolved. Looked up from germline, CDR1 is LGHDT and CDR2 is YNNKEL (reference sequence). CDR3 size: 16 residues. V dropped 8 bases and J dropped 0 bases, with 17 bases sitting between them. The CDR3, as DNA: TGTGCCAGCGGCCTAGCCGGGTCCAACTCTGGAAACACCATATATTTT. It is translated as CASGLAGSNSGNTIYF.

The chain employs TRBV2 and TRBJ2-3; D may be TRBD2 (6 bases). The CDR3 sequence is 14 residues long. The germline V and J ends were trimmed by 6 bases and 0 bases, with 10 bases remaining between them. Germline V gene sequence: CDR1 SNHLY, CDR2 FYNNEI. The CDR3 coding sequence is TGTGCCAGCAGCCGGGACTCTAGCACAGATACGCAGTATTTT. As protein: CASSRDSSTDTQYF.

This clonotype was counted at least ten times. This chain uses TRBV7-9 with TRBJ2-1, with D possibly being TRBD2 (6 bases). V was shortened by 3 bases and J by 6 bases, with 12 bases between the two germline ends. The germline V gene has CDR1 SEHNR and CDR2 FQNEAQ (reference sequence). The length of the CDR3 is 14 residues. The CDR3 sequence: CASSFGGELNEQFF. The DNA for the CDR3 is TGTGCCAGCAGCTTCGGGGGAGAACTCAATGAGCAGTTCTTC.

This clonotype was counted at least ten times. The rearrangement joins TRBV6-2 or TRBV6-3 to TRBJ2-3; weak D call: TRBD1 (5 bases). Germline V CDR1 and CDR2: MNHEY, SVGEGT. The ends were cut back, 0 bases at V and 6 bases at J, with 10 bases in the middle. The CDR3 sequence is 14 residues long. CDR3: CASSYSWTLDTQYF. Here the CDR3 DNA reads TGTGCCAGCAGTTACTCTTGGACACTGGATACGCAGTATTTT.